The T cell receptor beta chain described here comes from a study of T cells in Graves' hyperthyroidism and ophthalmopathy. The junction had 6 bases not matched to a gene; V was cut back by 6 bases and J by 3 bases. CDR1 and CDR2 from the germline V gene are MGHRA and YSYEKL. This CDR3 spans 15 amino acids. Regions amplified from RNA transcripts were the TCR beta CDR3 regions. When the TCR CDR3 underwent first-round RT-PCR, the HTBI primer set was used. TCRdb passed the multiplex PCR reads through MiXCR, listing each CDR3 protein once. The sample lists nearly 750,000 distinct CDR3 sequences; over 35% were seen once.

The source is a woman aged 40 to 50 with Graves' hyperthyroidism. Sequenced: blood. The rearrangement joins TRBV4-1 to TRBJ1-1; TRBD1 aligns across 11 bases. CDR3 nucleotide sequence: TGCGCCAGCAGTCCTAAGGACAGGGGGCACACTGAAGCTTTCTTT. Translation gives CASSPKDRGHTEAFF.